These T cell receptor beta chains were read from a single sample in a study of cytomegalovirus exposure and HLA in healthy donors. Clones were sequenced by immunoSEQ multiplex PCR, and TCRdb holds only the in-frame ones, with some missing. The sample shows around 150,000 clones, approximately 90% of them seen only once. The sequenced sample consisted of PBMCs. The origin of the receptors is a man aged 18 to 30 in good health and CMV-seronegative. The CDR3 runs from the conserved cysteine through the conserved F or W. Each record gives: J gene, clone size, V gene, D gene, CDR3 protein, CDR3 DNA. The D gene is left open where the match is weak. Some rows mark clone size as missing; the rest say once, few, many or name a class of expanded clone.

TRBJ1-2 . TRBV5-5 TRBD1 CASSLEGAVNYGYTF TGTGCCAGCAGCTTGGAGGGGGCCGTTAACTATGGCTACACCTTC
TRBJ1-1 . TRBV7-9 TRBD1 CASSSNRGLNTEAFF TGTGCCAGCAGCTCGAACAGGGGCTTGAACACTGAAGCTTTCTTT
TRBJ2-5 . TRBV11-3 . CASSPGQRETQYF TGTGCCAGCAGCCCAGGACAGCGTGAGACCCAGTACTTC
TRBJ1-1 . TRBV28 . CASSRQDVDTEAFF TGTGCCAGCAGCCGACAGGATGTGGACACTGAAGCTTTCTTT
TRBJ2-1 once TRBV11-3 . CASSSDWPRGEQFF TGTGCCAGCAGCTCAGACTGGCCTAGGGGTGAGCAGTTCTTC
TRBJ1-2 . TRBV6-6 TRBD1 CASSYSDRGNGYTF TGTGCCAGCAGTTACTCCGACAGGGGAAATGGCTACACCTTC
TRBJ2-2 . TRBV2 TRBD1 CASSSGTGGAGELFF TGTGCCAGCAGTAGCGGGACAGGGGGGGCCGGGGAGCTGTTTTTT
TRBJ2-3 . TRBV19 . CASSIGSDSTDTQYF TGTGCCAGTAGTATAGGTAGCGACAGCACAGATACGCAGTATTTT
TRBJ2-3 few TRBV19 . CASSIFVSDTQYF TGTGCCAGTAGTATCTTTGTGTCAGATACGCAGTATTTT
TRBJ1-4 few TRBV30 . CAWSLGFATNEKLFF TGTGCCTGGAGTCTCGGGTTTGCAACTAATGAAAAACTGTTTTTT
TRBJ1-2 . TRBV9 . CASSAQGDYGYTF TGTGCCAGCAGCGCACAGGGTGACTATGGCTACACCTTC
TRBJ2-5 once TRBV29-1 TRBD1 CSVSGVRGRVRETQYF TGCAGCGTGTCGGGTGTTAGGGGGCGGGTTCGGGAGACCCAGTACTTC
TRBJ2-5 . TRBV5-6 TRBD1 CASSPDRGLQETQYF TGTGCCAGCAGCCCGGACAGGGGGCTTCAAGAGACCCAGTACTTC
TRBJ2-1 once TRBV6-5 TRBD2 CASSYSKVAGGGEQFF TGTGCCAGCAGTTACTCGAAAGTAGCGGGAGGGGGAGAGCAGTTCTTC
TRBJ2-5 . TRBV19 TRBD2 CASSITAGQETQYF TGTGCCAGTAGTATCACAGCGGGACAAGAGACCCAGTACTTC
TRBJ1-1 . TRBV18 TRBD1 CASSPYETGGNTEAFF TGTGCCAGCTCACCCTATGAGACAGGGGGGAACACTGAAGCTTTCTTT
TRBJ1-4 . TRBV4-3 . CASSPKPMGHGEKLFF TGCGCCAGCAGCCCTAAACCCATGGGGCATGGTGAAAAACTGTTTTTT
TRBJ2-7 . TRBV7-9 . CASSLAHGGSYEQYF TGTGCCAGCAGCTTAGCTCACGGGGGCTCCTACGAGCAGTACTTC
TRBJ2-1 . TRBV30 . CAWRAKQSSYNEQFF TGTGCCTGGAGAGCTAAGCAAAGCTCCTACAATGAGCAGTTCTTC
TRBJ1-1 once TRBV4-3 TRBD1 CASSQANTGTGDHTEAFF TGCGCCAGCAGCCAAGCGAATACCGGGACAGGGGATCACACTGAAGCTTTCTTT
TRBJ2-3 . TRBV10-3 TRBD2 CAISESSGGADTQYF TGTGCCATCAGTGAGTCTAGCGGGGGGGCAGATACGCAGTATTTT
TRBJ1-1 . TRBV2 . CARMREQTLNTEAFF TGTGCCAGGATGCGGGAACAGACTCTCAACACTGAAGCTTTCTTT
TRBJ2-4 . TRBV11-2 . CASSSYPQGGKNIQYF TGTGCCAGCAGCTCCTATCCCCAGGGCGGCAAAAACATTCAGTACTTC
TRBJ1-5 . TRBV10-3 . CAISGSMTGENQPQHF TGTGCCATCAGTGGTTCCATGACAGGCGAGAATCAGCCCCAGCATTTT
TRBJ2-3 . TRBV30 TRBD2 CAWSVAGGRTDTQYF TGTGCCTGGAGTGTCGCGGGGGGGCGGACAGATACGCAGTATTTT
TRBJ1-2 once TRBV10-3 TRBD1 CAISEWGQINYGYTF TGTGCCATCAGTGAGTGGGGACAGATTAACTATGGCTACACCTTC
TRBJ2-2 . TRBV7-2 . CASSLAGAIGELFF TGTGCCAGCAGCTTAGCGGGAGCTATCGGGGAGCTGTTTTTT
TRBJ2-3 . TRBV5-6 TRBD2 CASSPTVAGGFADTQYF TGTGCCAGCAGCCCTACCGTAGCGGGAGGGTTCGCAGATACGCAGTATTTT
TRBJ2-5 once TRBV6-6 . CASSYSRGGPQETQYF TGTGCCAGCAGTTACTCTCGCGGGGGCCCCCAAGAGACCCAGTACTTC
TRBJ2-2 . TRBV14 TRBD1 CASSPSTGLSTGELFF TGTGCCAGCAGCCCCTCGACAGGGCTGAGCACCGGGGAGCTGTTTTTT
TRBJ2-3 . TRBV19 TRBD2 CASSNVGLAGSTDTQYF TGTGCCAGTAGTAATGTCGGACTAGCGGGAAGCACAGATACGCAGTATTTT
TRBJ2-7 . TRBV18 . CASSLEESYEQYF TGTGCCAGCTCACTCGAGGAATCCTACGAGCAGTACTTC
TRBJ1-5 . TRBV4-3 . CASSQDHRASQPQHF TGCGCCAGCAGCCAAGATCACAGGGCGAGTCAGCCCCAGCATTTT
TRBJ2-1 . TRBV4-3 TRBD1 CASSQDPQGAYNEQFF TGCGCCAGCAGCCAAGACCCACAGGGGGCCTACAATGAGCAGTTCTTC
TRBJ2-2 few TRBV5-1 TRBD1 CASGPTGPGELFF TGCGCCAGCGGCCCGACAGGGCCCGGGGAGCTGTTTTTT